This passage covers 30 T cell receptor beta chains from one sample sequenced in a study of Graves' ophthalmopathy and Graves' hyperthyroidism. RNA transcripts were the source from which TCR beta CDR3 regions were amplified. Second-round multiplex PCR came after a first-round RT-PCR that employed HTBI primers. TCRdb recomputed calls from the multiplex PCR reads with MiXCR, one row per CDR3 protein. The sample has about 700,000 distinct CDR3 sequences, under 50% seen once. Sample: peripheral blood. The receptors derive from an adult man with Graves' ophthalmopathy.

This clonotype was counted a few times. The chain joins TRBV5-4 to TRBJ2-7; D is undetermined. V lost 3 bases and J 4 bases, leaving 11 bases between the germline ends. Germline values: CDR1 SGHNT, CDR2 YYREEE (reference sequence). The CDR3 is 13 residues long. The CDR3 nucleotides read TGTGCCAGCAGCTCGCCCCCAGATTACGAGCAGTACTTC. Translation gives CASSSPPDYEQYF.

On this clonotype itself: Possible read error: a much larger clone is one base away. No conserved phenylalanine or tryptophan is present at the end of the CDR3, so a read error is the likely explanation. The V gene is TRBV5-5, the J gene TRBJ2-7; maybe TRBD1 (7 bases). Germline V lookup: CDR1 SGHKS, CDR2 YYEKEE (reference sequence). CDR3 length: 13 residues. This CDR3 reads CASGGDSNYEQYL. In DNA form, the CDR3 reads TGCGCCAGCGGCGGGGACAGTAACTACGAGCAGTACCTC.

This clonotype has at least ten counts. The chain uses TRBV5-6 and TRBJ1-2; D call uncertain. Between the trimmed V and J ends, which lost 0 bases and 11 bases, there was a span of 11 bases. CDR3 length: 12 residues. Looked up from germline, CDR1 is SGHDT and CDR2 is YYEEEE. The CDR3 coding sequence is TGTGCCAGCAGCTTGGCCGGGGAGAAGTACACCTTC. Encoded protein: CASSLAGEKYTF.

About this clonotype itself: A read error is possible here, since a much larger clone lies one base away. The chain carries TRBV20-1 and TRBJ2-7; 10 bases are shared with TRBD1. V was clipped by 6 bases and J by 5 bases; unmatched bases: 7. CDR1 is DFQATT, CDR2 SNEGSKA, per germline (reference sequence). The CDR3 has 13 amino acids. The CDR3 here is CSAGTGELHEQYF. Written as DNA, the CDR3 is TGCAGTGCAGGGACAGGGGAACTCCACGAGCAGTACTTC.

The chain combines TRBV11-2 with TRBJ1-2, with a possible D match to TRBD1 (5 bases). The CDR3 contains 14 residues. V lost 8 bases, J lost 3 bases, and 16 bases lay in between. Germline values: CDR1 SGHAT, CDR2 FQNNGV. This CDR3 reads CASYDPGTDYGYTF. In DNA, the CDR3 is TGTGCCAGCTACGATCCAGGGACGGACTATGGCTACACCTTC.

This chain connects TRBV9 to TRBJ1-5; 7 nucleotides align to TRBD1. CDR1 SGDLS and CDR2 YYNGEE come from the germline V gene. The CDR3 is 13 residues long. The CDR3 here is CARQTGTGQPQHF. DNA of the CDR3: TGTGCTAGGCAGACAGGGACGGGGCAGCCCCAGCATTTT.

This clonotype was picked up many times. The chain employs TRBV19 and TRBJ1-4; 8 bases map to TRBD1. From germline, CDR1 is LNHDA and CDR2 SQIVND (reference sequence). The CDR3 extends over 15 amino acids. After removal of 5 bases from V and 4 bases from J, the junction contained 6 bases not matched to a gene. The CDR3 protein is CASSQQGAINEKLFF. CDR3 nucleotides: TGTGCCAGTAGTCAGCAGGGGGCAATTAATGAAAAACTGTTTTTT.

The chain recombines TRBV2 with TRBJ1-6; D is possibly TRBD1 (6 bases). The germline CDR1 and CDR2 sequences are SNHLY and FYNNEI. This CDR3 contains 15 residues. The V end lost 1 base, the J end lost 7 bases, and 11 bases lay between the germline ends. The DNA of the CDR3 is TGTGCCAGCAGTGAAGGACAGGTCATGAATTCACCCCTCCACTTT. Translated: CASSEGQVMNSPLHF.

The gene calls are TRBV29-1 and TRBJ1-2; possibly TRBD1 for D (6 bases). CDR1 and CDR2 from the germline V gene are SQVTM and ANQGSEA. This CDR3 contains 16 residues. The V end was cut by 0 bases, the J end by 4 bases, with 18 bases between. The CDR3 sequence: CSVEESQGLAGYGYTF. The CDR3 nucleotides are TGCAGCGTTGAAGAATCGCAGGGGCTAGCCGGCTATGGCTACACCTTC.

This chain uses TRBV10-3 with TRBJ1-4; TRBD1 is a possible D gene (6 bases). The CDR3 is 16 residues long. V lost 0 bases and J lost 8, with 16 bases in between. The germline gives CDR1 ENHRY, CDR2 SYGVKD. This chain's CDR3 is CAISESGGHPGEKLFF. CDR3 in DNA: TGTGCCATCAGTGAGTCGGGGGGACACCCCGGGGAAAAACTGTTTTTT.

This clonotype was detected a few times. The chain uses TRBV5-1 and TRBJ1-2, with D perhaps matching TRBD1 (5 bases). Germline V lookup: CDR1 SGHRS, CDR2 YFSETQ. This CDR3 has 15 residues. Trimming shortened V by 0 bases and J by 3 bases, and 12 bases separated the two germline ends. CDR3 DNA sequence: TGCGCCAGCAGCTTGGCCCGGTGGGGGGACTATGGCTACACCTTC. This sequence encodes CASSLARWGDYGYTF.

The chain uses TRBV6-5 and TRBJ1-2; 12 nucleotides line up with TRBD1. The germline gives CDR1 MNHEY, CDR2 SVGAGI. This CDR3 region has 20 residues. Unmatched junction bases numbered 20, after V lost 4 bases and J lost 5 bases. CDR3 protein: CASSSLTGGTGGAGEYGYTF. The CDR3 DNA reads TGTGCCAGCAGTTCCCTCACTGGGGGGACAGGGGGCGCGGGGGAGTATGGCTACACCTTC.

With regard to this clonotype: The junction differs from germline at one of its ends, possibly a read error. The genes are TRBV10-3 and TRBJ1-5; TRBD1 might be the D (6 bases). The CDR3 sequence is 16 residues long. Germline CDR1 ENHRY, CDR2 SYGVKD. CDR3 in amino acids: CASSERGRGSNQPQHF. The DNA for the CDR3 is TGTGCCAGCAGTGAAAGGGGCAGGGGCAGCAATCAGCCCCAGCATTTT.

The DNA for the CDR3 is TGTGCCAGCAGTGCTAAGACAGGGGTTGGGACTAATGAAAAACTGTTTTTT. Translation gives CASSAKTGVGTNEKLFF. The chain has TRBV25-1 and TRBJ1-4; 8 bases line up with TRBD1. The ends lost 4 bases at V and 2 bases at J; junction bases unmatched: 9. The V gene's germline CDR1 is MGHDK and CDR2 SYGVNS. The CDR3 is made up of 17 amino acids.

The chain is built from TRBV7-8 and TRBJ2-5; 9 nucleotides line up with TRBD1. J lost 9 bases, V lost 5 bases, and 4 bases had no gene match. This CDR3 contains 12 residues. In germline, CDR1 is SGHVS, CDR2 FQNEAQ. In nucleotides, the CDR3 is TGTGCCAGCAGCCCATGGACAGGGGCCCAGTACTTC. As protein: CASSPWTGAQYF.

The CDR3 region is CSVEERGEETQYF. In DNA, the CDR3 is TGCAGCGTTGAAGAACGGGGAGAAGAGACCCAGTACTTC. The chain links TRBV29-1 to TRBJ2-5, with D possibly being TRBD2 (5 bases). The CDR3 totals 13 residues. The germline CDR1 and CDR2 sequences are SQVTM and ANQGSEA. V lost 0 bases and J lost 3, with 8 bases in between.

This clonotype was seen many times. The chain employs TRBV7-9 and TRBJ2-5, with 11 bases matching TRBD2. With V trimmed by 1 base and J by 1 base, 5 bases remained unmatched. This CDR3 spans 17 amino acids. CDR1 and CDR2 (germline): SEHNR, FQNEAQ (reference sequence). This CDR3 reads CASSLGLAGPVQETQYF. The DNA for the CDR3 is TGTGCCAGCAGCTTAGGACTAGCGGGGCCAGTCCAAGAGACCCAGTACTTC.

The V and J genes are TRBV5-5 and TRBJ1-5, with 8 bases aligning to TRBD1. The V segment lost 0 bases and the J segment 0 bases; nucleotides outside the gene matches: 2. This CDR3 has 16 residues. Germline V gene data show CDR1 as SGHKS and CDR2 as YYEKEE (reference sequence). The DNA for the CDR3 is TGTGCCAGCAGCTTGGACAGGGGGACTAGCAATCAGCCCCAGCATTTT. This encodes CASSLDRGTSNQPQHF.

This CDR3 is CASSQVAGGSGDTGELFF. As DNA, the CDR3 is TGTGCCAGCAGCCAAGTAGCGGGAGGGAGCGGGGACACCGGGGAGCTGTTTTTT. The chain is built from TRBV19 and TRBJ2-2; TRBD2 aligns across 11 bases. The germline V gene has CDR1 LNHDA and CDR2 SQIVND (reference sequence). V lost 9 bases, J lost 3 bases, and 15 bases stayed unmatched. This CDR3 has 18 amino acids.

J is TRBJ1-2 and V is TRBV7-9, with a possible D match to TRBD1 (5 bases). The CDR3 is made up of 15 amino acids. CDR1 is SEHNR and CDR2 is FQNEAQ in the germline V gene (reference sequence). Trimming removed 8 bases from V and 4 bases from J, with 20 bases in between. CDR3 loop: CASVGLPGAGYGYTF. CDR3 nucleotide sequence: TGTGCCAGCGTGGGACTCCCTGGGGCCGGCTATGGCTACACCTTC.

The J gene is TRBJ1-5, the V gene TRBV4-1; 8 bases match TRBD1. CDR1 is MGHRA and CDR2 is YSYEKL in the germline V gene. This CDR3 is built from 16 residues. Unmatched junction bases numbered 9, after V lost 4 bases and J lost 4 bases. Here the CDR3 DNA reads TGCGCCAGCAGCCCTACTTCGACAGGGGCAAATCAGCCCCAGCATTTT. Translation gives CASSPTSTGANQPQHF.

This chain uses TRBV19 with TRBJ2-7, with a tentative D call TRBD1 (5 bases). V was clipped by 4 bases and J by 6 bases, with 13 bases between them. CDR3 length: 13 residues. CDR1 is LNHDA and CDR2 is SQIVND in the germline V gene (reference sequence). The CDR3 DNA sequence: TGTGCCAGTAGTAACCCCCAGGGCGCCGAGCAGTACTTC. Translated, it gives CASSNPQGAEQYF. Looking up the rest from reference TRBV19 and TRBJ2-7 gives the full variable domain: DGGITQSPKYLFRKEGQNVTLSCEQNLNHDAMYWYRQDPGQGLRLIYYSQIVNDFQKGDIAEGYSVSREKKESFPLTVTSAQKNPTAFYLCASSNPQGAEQYFGPGTRLTVT.

This clonotype was seen repeatedly, ten times or more. The CDR3 DNA is TGCGCCAGCAGCATGAAGACAGGGAACACTGAAGCTTTCTTT. Protein: CASSMKTGNTEAFF. V gene TRBV5-1 combines with J gene TRBJ1-1; D may be TRBD1 (6 bases). V was cut by 4 bases and J by 1 base, with 11 bases left in between. The length of the CDR3 is 14 residues. CDR1 is SGHRS and CDR2 is YFSETQ in the germline V gene.

This clonotype showed up just once. V usage is TRBV2 and J usage is TRBJ1-4; TRBD1 is a possible D gene (5 bases). Per the germline V gene, CDR1 is SNHLY and CDR2 is FYNNEI. Trimming removed 0 bases from V and 7 bases from J, with 6 bases in between. The CDR3 runs 13 residues. This chain's CDR3 is CASSEAGTEKLFF. The CDR3 DNA reads as TGTGCCAGCAGTGAAGCAGGGACTGAAAAACTGTTTTTT. Complete variable domain (other parts from reference TRBV2 and TRBJ1-4): EPEVTQTPSHQVTQMGQEVILRCVPISNHLYFYWYRQILGQKVEFLVSFYNNEISEKSEIFDDQFSVERPDGSNFTLKIRSTKLEDSAMYFCASSEAGTEKLFFGSGTQLSVL.

As regards this clonotype: A much larger clone sits a single nucleotide away, making a read error possible. V usage is TRBV12-3 or TRBV12-4 and J usage is TRBJ2-5, with 10 bases matching TRBD1. Losses at the gene ends were 6 bases for V and 5 bases for J; bases not matched to a gene: 12. This CDR3 contains 16 residues. The CDR3 sequence: CASSRHETGGAETQYF. The CDR3 nucleotides are TGTGCCAGCAGCCGACATGAGACAGGGGGCGCGGAGACCCAGTACTTC.

This chain links TRBV9 with TRBJ2-2; 7 nucleotides match TRBD1. V was clipped by 6 bases and J by 5 bases; unmatched bases: 10. CDR3 length: 15 residues. CDR1 is SGDLS, CDR2 YYNGEE, per germline. The CDR3 region is CASTSGQRNTGELFF. CDR3 nucleotides: TGTGCCAGCACGTCGGGACAGCGCAATACCGGGGAGCTGTTTTTT. The full variable domain, its missing parts supplied by reference TRBV9 and TRBJ2-2, is DSGVTQTPKHLITATGQRVTLRCSPRSGDLSVYWYQQSLDQGLQFLIQYYNGEERAKGNILERFSAQQFPDLHSELNLSSLELGDSALYFCASTSGQRNTGELFFGEGSRLTVL.

V is TRBV29-1 and J is TRBJ1-5, with 12 bases lining up with TRBD1. CDR1 and CDR2 from the germline V gene are SQVTM and ANQGSEA. The CDR3 covers 13 residues. V was pared by 6 bases and J by 4 bases, with 1 base of the junction left unmatched. The CDR3 region has the DNA TGCAGCGTGGGACAGGGGGCAAATCAGCCCCAGCATTTT. This encodes CSVGQGANQPQHF.

In DNA, the CDR3 is TGTGCCAGCACCCGATCGGGGATCGGGGAGCTGTTTTTT. Translation: CASTRSGIGELFF. The genes are TRBV25-1 and TRBJ2-2; possibly TRBD2 for D (5 bases). The CDR3 contains 13 residues. V lost 7 bases, J lost 7 bases, and 13 bases lay in between. The V gene's germline CDR1 is MGHDK and CDR2 SYGVNS.

Comments on this clonotype: A much larger clonotype is one base distant, so this may be a read error. V usage is TRBV20-1 and J usage is TRBJ1-6; possible D gene TRBD1, 6 bases. Germline V gives CDR1 DFQATT, CDR2 SNEGSKA (reference sequence). The length of the CDR3 is 15 residues. The CDR3 is CSATRGGGYNSPLHF. The CDR3 bases are TGCAGCGCAACAAGGGGGGGGGGCTATAATTCACCCCTCCACTTT.

The genes are TRBV12-3 or TRBV12-4 and TRBJ1-3; D perhaps matches TRBD1 (6 bases). The V end lost 6 bases, the J end lost 2 bases, and 11 bases lay between the germline ends. This CDR3 contains 14 residues. The CDR3 region is CASRVTGPGNTIYF. CDR3 DNA sequence: TGTGCCAGCAGGGTGACAGGTCCTGGAAACACCATATATTTT.